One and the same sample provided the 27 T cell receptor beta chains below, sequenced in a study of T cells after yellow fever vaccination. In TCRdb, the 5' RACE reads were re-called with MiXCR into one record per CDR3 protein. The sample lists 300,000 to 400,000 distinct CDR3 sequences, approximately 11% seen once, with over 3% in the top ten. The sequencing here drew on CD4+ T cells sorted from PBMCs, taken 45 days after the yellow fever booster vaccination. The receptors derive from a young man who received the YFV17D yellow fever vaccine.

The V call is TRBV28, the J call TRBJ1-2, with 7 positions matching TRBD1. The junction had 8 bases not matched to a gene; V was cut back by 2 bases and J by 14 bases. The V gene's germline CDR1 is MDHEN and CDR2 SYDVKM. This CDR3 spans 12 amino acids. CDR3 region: CASSLRQGRRTF. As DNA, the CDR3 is TGTGCCAGCAGTTTAAGACAGGGTCGCCGGACCTTC.

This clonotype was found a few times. For the CDR3, the DNA is TGTGCCAGCAGTTCGTCAACAGGGGTCGAGCAGTACGTC. As protein: CASSSSTGVEQYV. This chain joins TRBV28 and TRBJ2-7; TRBD1 agrees at 7 bases. Germline trimming cut 4 bases from V and 6 bases from J; bases unmatched to any gene: 6. This CDR3 has 13 residues. From germline, CDR1 is MDHEN and CDR2 SYDVKM.

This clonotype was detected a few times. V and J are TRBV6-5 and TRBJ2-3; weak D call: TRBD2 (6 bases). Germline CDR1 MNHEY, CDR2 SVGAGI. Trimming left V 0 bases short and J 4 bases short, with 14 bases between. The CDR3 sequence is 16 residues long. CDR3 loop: CASSYSGDSLPDTQYF. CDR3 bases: TGTGCCAGCAGTTACTCCGGGGACTCCCTCCCAGATACGCAGTATTTT.

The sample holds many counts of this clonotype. CDR3 in DNA: TGCGCCAGCAGCCCCCGACAGGGAGTAAAGACCCAGTACTTC. Protein: CASSPRQGVKTQYF. The gene calls are TRBV4-3 and TRBJ2-5; TRBD1 matches 7 bases. The V and J ends lost 4 bases and 6 bases, in that order; junction bases with no gene match: 8. The CDR3 loop spans 14 amino acids. CDR1 and CDR2 (germline): LGHNA, YSLEER.

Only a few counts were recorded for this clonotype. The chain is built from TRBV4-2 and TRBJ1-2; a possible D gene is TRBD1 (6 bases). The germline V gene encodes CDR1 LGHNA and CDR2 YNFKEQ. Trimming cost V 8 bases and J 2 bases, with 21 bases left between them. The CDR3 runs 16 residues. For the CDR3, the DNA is TGTGCCAGCGCCGGTGGGACAACAACCCTCAACTATGGCTACACCTTC. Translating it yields CASAGGTTTLNYGYTF.

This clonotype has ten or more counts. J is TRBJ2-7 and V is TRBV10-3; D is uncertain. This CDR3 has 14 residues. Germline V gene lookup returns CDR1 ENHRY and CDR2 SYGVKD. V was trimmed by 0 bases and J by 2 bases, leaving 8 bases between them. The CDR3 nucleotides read TGTGCCATCAGTGAGTCGTATCAGACCTACGAGCAGTACTTC. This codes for CAISESYQTYEQYF.

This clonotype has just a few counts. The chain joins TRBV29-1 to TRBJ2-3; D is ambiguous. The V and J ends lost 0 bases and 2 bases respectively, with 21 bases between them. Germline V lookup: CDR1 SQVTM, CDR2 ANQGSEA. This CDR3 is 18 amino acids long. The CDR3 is CSVEDRLGLAAYTDTQYF. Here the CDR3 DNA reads TGCAGCGTTGAAGATCGTCTTGGTCTGGCGGCCTACACAGATACGCAGTATTTT.

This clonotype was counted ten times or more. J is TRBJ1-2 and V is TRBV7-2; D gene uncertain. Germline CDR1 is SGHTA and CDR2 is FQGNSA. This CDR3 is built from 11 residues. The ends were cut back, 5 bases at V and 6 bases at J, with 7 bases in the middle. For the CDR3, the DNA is TGTGCCAGCAGCCGTCAAGATGGCTACACCTTC. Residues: CASSRQDGYTF.

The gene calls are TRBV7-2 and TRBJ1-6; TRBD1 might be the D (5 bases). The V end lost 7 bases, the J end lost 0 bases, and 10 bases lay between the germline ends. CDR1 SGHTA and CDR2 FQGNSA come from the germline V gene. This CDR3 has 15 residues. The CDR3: CASTSGGSYNSPLHF. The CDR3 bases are TGTGCCAGCACCAGCGGGGGCTCCTATAATTCACCCCTCCACTTT. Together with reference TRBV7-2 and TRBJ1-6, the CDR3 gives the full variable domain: GAGVSQSPSNKVTEKGKDVELRCDPISGHTALYWYRQSLGQGLEFLIYFQGNSAPDKSGLPSDRFSAERTGGSVSTLTIQRTQQEDSAVYLCASTSGGSYNSPLHFGNGTRLTVT.

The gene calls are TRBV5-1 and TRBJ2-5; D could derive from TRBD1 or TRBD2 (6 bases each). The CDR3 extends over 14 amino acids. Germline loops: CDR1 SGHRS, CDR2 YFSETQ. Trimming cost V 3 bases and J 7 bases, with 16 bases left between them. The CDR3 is CASSSEGGRRTQYF. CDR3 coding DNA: TGCGCCAGCAGCTCGGAGGGGGGTAGGAGGACCCAGTACTTC.

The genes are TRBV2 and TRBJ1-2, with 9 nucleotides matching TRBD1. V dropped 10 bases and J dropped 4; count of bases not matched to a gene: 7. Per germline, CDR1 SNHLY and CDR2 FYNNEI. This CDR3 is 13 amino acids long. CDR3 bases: TGTGCCATGCACAGGGGGCAGCTCTATGGCTACACCTTC. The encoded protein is CAMHRGQLYGYTF.

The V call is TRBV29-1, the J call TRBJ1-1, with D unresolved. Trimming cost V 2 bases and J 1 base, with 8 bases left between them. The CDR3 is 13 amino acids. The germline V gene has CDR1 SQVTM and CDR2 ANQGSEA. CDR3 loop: CSVEPNENTEAFF. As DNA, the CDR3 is TGCAGCGTTGAACCGAACGAGAACACTGAAGCTTTCTTT.

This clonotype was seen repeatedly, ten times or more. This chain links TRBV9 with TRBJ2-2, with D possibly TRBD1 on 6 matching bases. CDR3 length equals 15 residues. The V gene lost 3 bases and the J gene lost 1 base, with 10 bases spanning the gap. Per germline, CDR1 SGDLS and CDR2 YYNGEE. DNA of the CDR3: TGTGCCAGCAGCGGGGACATCCGGAACACCGGGGAGCTGTTTTTT. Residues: CASSGDIRNTGELFF.

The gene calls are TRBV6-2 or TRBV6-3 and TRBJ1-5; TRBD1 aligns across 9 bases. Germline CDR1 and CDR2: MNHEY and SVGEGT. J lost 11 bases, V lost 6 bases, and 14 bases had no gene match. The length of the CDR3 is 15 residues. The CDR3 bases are TGTGCCAGCAGGTCTCCCGGGACAGGGCAATCAGCCCAGCATTTT. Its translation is CASRSPGTGQSAQHF.

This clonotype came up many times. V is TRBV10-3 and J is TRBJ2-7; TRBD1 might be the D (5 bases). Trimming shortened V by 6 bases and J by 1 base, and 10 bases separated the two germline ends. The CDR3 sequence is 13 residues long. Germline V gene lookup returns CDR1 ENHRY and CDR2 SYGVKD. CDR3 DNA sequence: TGTGCCATCAGGCCCCAGGGATCCTACGAGCAGTACTTC. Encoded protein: CAIRPQGSYEQYF.

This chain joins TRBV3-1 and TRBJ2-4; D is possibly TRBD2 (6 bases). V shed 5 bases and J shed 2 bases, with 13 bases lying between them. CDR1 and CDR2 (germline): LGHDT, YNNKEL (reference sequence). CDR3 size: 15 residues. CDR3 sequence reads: CASSLVGTPKNIQYF. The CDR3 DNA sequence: TGTGCCAGCAGCTTAGTAGGGACTCCCAAAAACATTCAGTACTTC.

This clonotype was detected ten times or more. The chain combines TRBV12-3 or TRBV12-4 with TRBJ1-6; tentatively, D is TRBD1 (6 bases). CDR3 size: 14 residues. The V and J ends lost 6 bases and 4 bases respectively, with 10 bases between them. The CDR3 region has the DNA TGTGCCAGCAGCATAGGGGGGTATAATTCACCCCTCCACTTT. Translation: CASSIGGYNSPLHF.

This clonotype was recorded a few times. CDR3 residues: CASSRPFGGNEQYF. For the CDR3, the DNA is TGTGCCAGCAGCCGTCCCTTCGGGGGGAACGAGCAGTACTTC. V and J are TRBV5-4 and TRBJ2-7; 7 positions agree with TRBD2. This CDR3 region has 14 residues. In germline, CDR1 is SGHNT, CDR2 YYREEE (reference sequence). The V and J ends lost 4 bases and 5 bases, in that order; junction bases with no gene match: 9.

The CDR3 bases are TGCGCCAGCAGCCAAGATTCCAGGACCCTGGGGACCCAGTACTTC. Its translation: CASSQDSRTLGTQYF. J is TRBJ2-5 and V is TRBV4-3; D gene ambiguous. This CDR3 comprises 15 residues. V was clipped by 0 bases and J by 7 bases, with 15 bases between them. The germline V gene encodes CDR1 LGHNA and CDR2 YSLEER.

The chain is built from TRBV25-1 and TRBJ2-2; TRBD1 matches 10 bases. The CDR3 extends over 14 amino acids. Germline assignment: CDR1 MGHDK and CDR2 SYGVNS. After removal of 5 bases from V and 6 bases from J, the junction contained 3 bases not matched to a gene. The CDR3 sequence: CASSKTGGSGELFF. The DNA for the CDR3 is TGTGCCAGCAGTAAGACAGGGGGCTCCGGGGAGCTGTTTTTT. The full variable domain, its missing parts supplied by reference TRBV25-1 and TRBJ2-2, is EADIYQTPRYLVIGTGKKITLECSQTMGHDKMYWYQQDPGMELHLIHYSYGVNSTEKGDLSSESTVSRIRTEHFPLTLESARPSHTSQYLCASSKTGGSGELFFGEGSRLTVL.

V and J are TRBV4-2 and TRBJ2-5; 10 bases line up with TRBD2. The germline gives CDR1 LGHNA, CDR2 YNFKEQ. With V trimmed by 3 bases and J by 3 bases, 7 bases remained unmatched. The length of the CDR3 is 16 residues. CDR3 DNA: TGTGCCAGCAGCCAGTTTCTAGCGGGGGTTAAAGAGACCCAGTACTTC. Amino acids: CASSQFLAGVKETQYF.

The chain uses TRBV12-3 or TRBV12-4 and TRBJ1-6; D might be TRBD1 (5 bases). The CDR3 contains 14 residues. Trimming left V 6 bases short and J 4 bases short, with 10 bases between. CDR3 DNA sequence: TGTGCCAGCAGACAGGACGGTTATAATTCACCCCTCCACTTT. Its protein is CASRQDGYNSPLHF.

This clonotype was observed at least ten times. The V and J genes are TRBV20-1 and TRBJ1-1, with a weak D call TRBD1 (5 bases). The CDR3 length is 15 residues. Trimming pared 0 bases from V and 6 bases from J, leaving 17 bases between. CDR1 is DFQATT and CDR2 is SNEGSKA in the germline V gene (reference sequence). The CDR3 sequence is CSAREGSTGGAEAFF. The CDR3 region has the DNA TGCAGTGCTAGAGAAGGGTCAACGGGAGGGGCTGAAGCTTTCTTT.

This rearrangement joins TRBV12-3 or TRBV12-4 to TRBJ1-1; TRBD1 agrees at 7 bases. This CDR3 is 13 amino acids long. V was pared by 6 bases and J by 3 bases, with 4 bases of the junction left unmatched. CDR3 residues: CASSKQGDTEAFF. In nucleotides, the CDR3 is TGTGCCAGCAGCAAGCAGGGGGACACTGAAGCTTTCTTT.

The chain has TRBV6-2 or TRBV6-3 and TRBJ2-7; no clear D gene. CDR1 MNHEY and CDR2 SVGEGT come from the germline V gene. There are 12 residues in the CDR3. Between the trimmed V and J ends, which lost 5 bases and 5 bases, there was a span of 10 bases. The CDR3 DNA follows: TGTGCCAGCAGTCGCCAATGGGACGAGCAGTACTTC. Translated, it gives CASSRQWDEQYF.

CDR3 protein: CASSLEVNQPQHF. The CDR3, as DNA: TGTGCCAGCAGCTTAGAGGTCAATCAGCCCCAGCATTTT. The chain uses TRBV7-8 and TRBJ1-5; D is unresolved. Germline V CDR1 and CDR2: SGHVS, FQNEAQ. This CDR3 region has 13 residues. V was cut by 1 base and J by 3 bases, with 4 bases left in between.

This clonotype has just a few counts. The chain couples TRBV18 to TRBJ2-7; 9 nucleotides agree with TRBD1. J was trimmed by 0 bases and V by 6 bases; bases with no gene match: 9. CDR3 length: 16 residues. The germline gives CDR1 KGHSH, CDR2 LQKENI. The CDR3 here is CASSAGTGLSSYEQYF. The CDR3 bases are TGTGCCAGCTCGGCCGGGACAGGGTTGAGCTCCTACGAGCAGTACTTC.